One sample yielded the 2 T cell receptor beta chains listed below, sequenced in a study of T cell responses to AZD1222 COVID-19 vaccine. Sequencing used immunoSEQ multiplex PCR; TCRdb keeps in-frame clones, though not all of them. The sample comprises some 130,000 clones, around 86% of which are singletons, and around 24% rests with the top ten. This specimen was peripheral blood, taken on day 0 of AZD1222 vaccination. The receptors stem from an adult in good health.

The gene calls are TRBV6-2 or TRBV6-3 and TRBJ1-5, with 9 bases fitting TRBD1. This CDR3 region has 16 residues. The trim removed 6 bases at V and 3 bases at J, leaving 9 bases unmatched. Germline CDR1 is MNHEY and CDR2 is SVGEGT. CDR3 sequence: CASSLDRGNINQPQHF. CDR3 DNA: TGTGCCAGCAGCCTAGACAGGGGGAATATCAATCAGCCCCAGCATTTT.

The CDR3 sequence is CAWSRREYSPLHF. Here the CDR3 DNA reads TGTGCCTGGAGTCGACGGGAGTATTCACCCCTCCACTTT. This rearrangement joins TRBV30 to TRBJ1-6; D is unclear. Trimming took 2 bases from V and 8 from J, leaving 10 bases between them. Per the germline V gene, CDR1 is GTSNPN and CDR2 is SVGIG (reference sequence). CDR3 length: 13 amino acids.